The 26 T cell receptor beta chains given below trace back to one sample, sequenced in a study of blood T cell repertoires in COVID-19. TCRdb's copy holds only in-frame clones and misses some; the assay was immunoSEQ multiplex PCR. The sample yields tens of thousands of clones, approximately 85% seen once. Sequencing used peripheral blood. The receptors stem from a human donor in a cohort sampled during active COVID-19.

The chain joins TRBV5-1 to TRBJ2-7; the match to TRBD1 covers 8 bases. Germline CDR1 SGHRS, CDR2 YFSETQ. The CDR3 spans 14 residues. Trimming took 4 bases from V and 2 from J; bases not matched to a gene: 5. CDR3 nucleotide sequence: TGCGCCAGCAGCCTACAGACAGGGGCCTACGAGCAGTACTTC. It translates to CASSLQTGAYEQYF.

This clone was seen more than once but under ten times. The CDR3 DNA sequence: TGTGCCAGCAGCTTAAAGCAGGAGGCCACTGAAGCTTTCTTT. Translating gives CASSLKQEATEAFF. V is TRBV7-9 and J is TRBJ1-1, with no clear D. The CDR3 loop spans 14 amino acids. Per germline, CDR1 SEHNR and CDR2 FQNEAQ (reference sequence). V dropped 2 bases and J dropped 4 bases, with 11 bases sitting between them.

The chain uses TRBV7-3 and TRBJ1-1, with 8 bases aligning to TRBD1. V lost 2 bases, J lost 4 bases, and 0 bases stayed unmatched. Germline V gene lookup returns CDR1 SGHTA and CDR2 FQGTGA. The CDR3 sequence is 13 residues long. CDR3: CASSLDRGTEAFF. The CDR3 DNA sequence: TGTGCCAGCAGCTTAGACAGGGGCACTGAAGCTTTCTTT.

This chain connects TRBV4-2 to TRBJ2-1; 9 bases line up with TRBD2. The CDR3 totals 18 residues. J lost 4 bases, V lost 3 bases, and 13 bases had no gene match. Germline loops: CDR1 LGHNA, CDR2 YNFKEQ. The CDR3 DNA reads TGTGCCAGCAGCCACTCCCTGCGCGGGAGGGCCTCGTACAATGAGCAGTTCTTC. This encodes CASSHSLRGRASYNEQFF.

The chain joins TRBV5-1 to TRBJ2-3; possibly TRBD1 for D (5 bases). V lost 4 bases and J 4 bases, leaving 16 bases between the germline ends. In germline, CDR1 is SGHRS, CDR2 YFSETQ. This CDR3 spans 15 amino acids. CDR3 loop: CASSVSGKSADTQYF. The CDR3 nucleotides are TGCGCCAGCAGCGTCTCAGGGAAATCAGCAGATACGCAGTATTTT. Using reference TRBV5-1 and TRBJ2-3 for the parts outside the CDR3, the full variable domain is KAGVTQTPRYLIKTRGQQVTLSCSPISGHRSVSWYQQTPGQGLQFLFEYFSETQRNKGNFPGRFSGRQFSNSRSEMNVSTLELGDSALYLCASSVSGKSADTQYFGPGTRLTVL.

This clone has only a few counts. V gene TRBV29-1 combines with J gene TRBJ2-5, with D possibly TRBD1 on 6 matching bases. Trimming left V 0 bases short and J 3 bases short, with 11 bases between. Germline V gene lookup returns CDR1 SQVTM and CDR2 ANQGSEA. The length of the CDR3 is 14 residues. This chain's CDR3 is CSVEELGAKETQYF. The DNA for the CDR3 is TGCAGCGTTGAAGAATTGGGGGCCAAAGAGACCCAGTACTTC.

The rearrangement joins TRBV18 to TRBJ1-1; D is ambiguous. The CDR3 is made up of 11 amino acids. From germline, CDR1 is KGHSH and CDR2 LQKENI. V was pared by 3 bases and J by 7 bases, with 6 bases between. CDR3 bases: TGTGCCAGCTCACCGTCAGGTGAAGCTTTCTTT. Amino acid sequence: CASSPSGEAFF.

The chain couples TRBV3-1 (or the pseudogene TRBV3-2) to TRBJ2-1; 9 bases are shared with TRBD1. In germline, CDR1 is LGHDT, CDR2 YNNKEL (reference sequence). V was clipped by 4 bases and J by 7 bases; unmatched bases: 5. The CDR3 is 14 residues long. The CDR3 spells CASSRGTGRNEQFF. For the CDR3, the DNA is TGTGCCAGCAGCCGGGGGACAGGGAGGAATGAGCAGTTCTTC.

The chain has TRBV6-5 and TRBJ2-1; 9 bases map to TRBD2. The CDR3 is 16 amino acids. Trimming at V came to 2 bases and at J to 2 bases, leaving 4 bases not matched to a gene. CDR1 MNHEY and CDR2 SVGAGI come from the germline V gene. For the CDR3, the DNA is TGTGCCAGCAGTTACGGGGGACTAGCTACCTACAATGAGCAGTTCTTC. Its protein is CASSYGGLATYNEQFF.

Only one count was recorded for this clone. The chain is built from TRBV30 and TRBJ1-3; D call uncertain. The V end was cut by 2 bases, the J end by 0 bases, with 11 bases between. The CDR3 length is 15 residues. The V gene's germline CDR1 is GTSNPN and CDR2 SVGIG (reference sequence). The CDR3 DNA reads as TGTGCCTGGAGTTCCGGACTCATCTCTGGAAACACCATATATTTT. Translated: CAWSSGLISGNTIYF.

This chain connects TRBV30 to TRBJ2-7, with 7 bases lining up with TRBD1. The CDR3 loop spans 11 amino acids. Losses at the gene ends were 3 bases for V and 6 bases for J; bases not matched to a gene: 2. CDR1 is GTSNPN, CDR2 SVGIG, per germline (reference sequence). CDR3: CAWRTGIEQYF. The DNA of the CDR3 is TGTGCCTGGAGGACAGGGATCGAGCAGTACTTC.

The chain has TRBV18 and TRBJ1-1; a possible D gene is TRBD1 (6 bases). Germline V lookup: CDR1 KGHSH, CDR2 LQKENI. The CDR3 is made up of 17 amino acids. V gave up 3 bases and J gave up 3 bases, with 20 bases separating them. The CDR3, as DNA: TGTGCCAGCTCACCCTTCGGGGGGGCAACGAGATACACTGAAGCTTTCTTT. It is translated as CASSPFGGATRYTEAFF. Full variable domain (remainder filled in from reference TRBV18 and TRBJ1-1): NAGVMQNPRHLVRRRGQEARLRCSPMKGHSHVYWYRQLPEEGLKFMVYLQKENIIDESGMPKERFSAEFPKEGPSILRIQQVVRGDSAAYFCASSPFGGATRYTEAFFGQGTRLTVV.

This clone has more than one count but fewer than ten. The rearrangement links TRBV25-1 to TRBJ1-2, with 7 bases identical to TRBD1. V shed 6 bases and J 3 bases; nucleotides not matched to a gene: 10. Germline CDR1 and CDR2: MGHDK and SYGVNS. CDR3 length: 15 residues. CDR3 bases: TGTGCCAGCAGCCCCCGGGACAGTGGTTACTATGGCTACACCTTC. Protein sequence: CASSPRDSGYYGYTF.

This rearrangement joins TRBV6-5 to TRBJ1-4, with D possibly TRBD1 on 5 matching bases. V lost 5 bases and J 3 bases, leaving 10 bases between the germline ends. This CDR3 comprises 14 residues. Looked up from germline, CDR1 is MNHEY and CDR2 is SVGAGI. CDR3 sequence reads: CASSIRGPNEKLFF. CDR3 nucleotide sequence: TGTGCCAGCAGTATAAGGGGTCCTAATGAAAAACTGTTTTTT.

The chain is built from TRBV5-1 and TRBJ2-3, with TRBD2 matching 10 bases. The germline V gene encodes CDR1 SGHRS and CDR2 YFSETQ. The V gene end was trimmed by 2 bases and the J gene end by 3 bases; junction bases not matched to a gene: 3. This CDR3 has 15 amino acids. The CDR3 DNA reads TGCGCCAGCAGCTTAGGAGCGGGAGGGACAGATACGCAGTATTTT. Translation: CASSLGAGGTDTQYF. The variable domain in full, completed from reference TRBV5-1 and TRBJ2-3, reads KAGVTQTPRYLIKTRGQQVTLSCSPISGHRSVSWYQQTPGQGLQFLFEYFSETQRNKGNFPGRFSGRQFSNSRSEMNVSTLELGDSALYLCASSLGAGGTDTQYFGPGTRLTVL.

The V and J genes are TRBV30 and TRBJ2-5; D perhaps matches TRBD1 (6 bases). From germline, CDR1 is GTSNPN and CDR2 SVGIG (reference sequence). Trimming pared 4 bases from V and 0 bases from J, leaving 15 bases between. This CDR3 comprises 15 residues. The CDR3 coding sequence is TGTGCCTGGACCCCCGGACAGAGATACCAAGAGACCCAGTACTTC. It is translated as CAWTPGQRYQETQYF.

The rearrangement uses TRBV10-1 and TRBJ1-1; D is perhaps TRBD1 (6 bases). There are 15 residues in the CDR3. With 9 bases removed from V and 0 bases from J, the gap between germline ends came to 17 bases. Germline CDR1 and CDR2: WNHNN and SYGVQD (reference sequence). The chain's CDR3 is CASPRGGRMNTEAFF. The CDR3 region has the DNA TGCGCCAGTCCTAGGGGGGGGCGTATGAACACTGAAGCTTTCTTT.

V usage is TRBV7-2 and J usage is TRBJ1-4; TRBD1 might be the D (6 bases). CDR3 length: 14 amino acids. V was cut by 1 base and J by 8 bases, with 11 bases left in between. From germline, CDR1 is SGHTA and CDR2 FQGNSA. In DNA form, the CDR3 reads TGTGCCAGCAGCTTAGTACAGGGCGGAGAAAAACTGTTTTTT. Its translation is CASSLVQGGEKLFF.

The V and J genes are TRBV30 and TRBJ2-4; TRBD1 agrees at 7 bases. CDR3 length: 16 residues. The V gene end was trimmed by 2 bases and the J gene end by 1 base; junction bases not matched to a gene: 8. Germline V lookup: CDR1 GTSNPN, CDR2 SVGIG (reference sequence). The CDR3 sequence: CAWSSKGAVAKNIQYF. CDR3 nucleotides: TGTGCCTGGAGTAGCAAGGGGGCCGTTGCCAAAAACATTCAGTACTTC.

V gene TRBV11-2 combines with J gene TRBJ1-5; D might be TRBD1 (6 bases). The V gene lost 5 bases and the J gene lost 5 bases, with 13 bases spanning the gap. The CDR3 consists of 14 residues. CDR1 and CDR2 (germline): SGHAT, FQNNGV. The CDR3 spells CASSAGQSDQPQHF. The CDR3 DNA follows: TGTGCCAGCAGCGCCGGACAGTCGGATCAGCCCCAGCATTTT. Drawing the rest from reference TRBV11-2 and TRBJ1-5, the complete variable domain is EAGVAQSPRYKIIEKRQSVAFWCNPISGHATLYWYQQILGQGPKLLIQFQNNGVVDDSQLPKDRFSAERLKGVDSTLKIQPAKLEDSAVYLCASSAGQSDQPQHFGDGTRLSIL.

The V gene is TRBV28, the J gene TRBJ1-2; 10 nucleotides match TRBD1. Germline assignment: CDR1 MDHEN and CDR2 SYDVKM. The V and J ends lost 5 bases and 8 bases, in that order; junction bases with no gene match: 5. This CDR3 has 13 residues. CDR3 region: CASSPTGGRGYTF. The CDR3 nucleotides are TGTGCCAGCAGTCCGACAGGGGGCAGGGGCTACACCTTC.

The chain is built from TRBV6-6 and TRBJ2-5, with D possibly TRBD2 on 7 matching bases. The germline CDR1 and CDR2 sequences are MNHNY and SVGAGI (reference sequence). The V gene lost 0 bases and the J gene lost 1 base, with 9 bases spanning the gap. The CDR3 runs 15 residues. The CDR3 is CASSYSGGAQETQYF. The CDR3 DNA is TGTGCCAGCAGTTACTCGGGGGGGGCCCAAGAGACCCAGTACTTC.

V and J are TRBV12-3 or TRBV12-4 and TRBJ2-1, with D maybe TRBD1 (6 bases). The germline V and J ends were trimmed by 7 bases and 10 bases, with 17 bases remaining between them. The CDR3 is 13 residues long. CDR3 loop: CASTRDTRREQFF. The CDR3 region has the DNA TGTGCCAGCACCCGGGACACCCGGCGGGAGCAGTTCTTC.

The gene calls are TRBV9 and TRBJ2-3; TRBD2 agrees at 7 bases. Germline trimming cut 2 bases from V and 1 base from J; bases unmatched to any gene: 10. This CDR3 has 17 residues. The germline gives CDR1 SGDLS, CDR2 YYNGEE. Written as DNA, the CDR3 is TGTGCCAGCAGCGTTGGAACCGGGGGGATCCGCACAGATACGCAGTATTTT. It is translated as CASSVGTGGIRTDTQYF.

The chain joins TRBV2 to TRBJ1-5; 7 nucleotides match TRBD1. Per the germline V gene, CDR1 is SNHLY and CDR2 is FYNNEI. This CDR3 contains 15 residues. The J segment lost 6 bases and the V segment lost 0 bases, leaving 5 bases of the junction unmatched. The CDR3 loop is CASSEAGGDVQPQHF. CDR3 DNA sequence: TGTGCCAGCAGTGAAGCAGGGGGCGACGTTCAGCCCCAGCATTTT.

This clone was seen just once. The rearrangement links TRBV5-4 to TRBJ2-5; D may be TRBD1 (6 bases). Looked up from germline, CDR1 is SGHNT and CDR2 is YYREEE (reference sequence). Trimming stripped 5 bases from V and 3 bases from J, with 14 bases between. The CDR3 consists of 14 residues. CDR3 sequence reads: CASRRAQGEETQYF. In DNA form, the CDR3 reads TGTGCCAGCAGACGAGCACAGGGTGAAGAGACCCAGTACTTC. Full variable domain (rest looked up from reference TRBV5-4 and TRBJ2-5): ETGVTQSPTHLIKTRGQQVTLRCSSQSGHNTVSWYQQALGQGPQFIFQYYREEENGRGNFPPRFSGLQFPNYSSELNVNALELDDSALYLCASRRAQGEETQYFGPGTRLLVL.